The 10 T cell receptor beta chains below all came from one sample that was sequenced in a study of T cell responses to AZD1222 COVID-19 vaccine. The method was immunoSEQ multiplex PCR; TCRdb's version includes in-frame clones alone and lacks a portion of them. The repertoire consists of approximately 170,000 clones, with more than 80% occurring once and the leading ten covering 6.9%. The input for sequencing was peripheral blood, taken on day 0 of AZD1222 vaccination. The receptors here all came from an adult in good health.

The chain carries TRBV6-5 and TRBJ1-6, with D uncertain. Deletions cut 5 bases from V and 3 bases from J, with 8 bases between. The CDR3 sequence is 14 residues long. From germline, CDR1 is MNHEY and CDR2 SVGAGI. This chain's CDR3 is CASSRNHYNSPLHF. CDR3 nucleotide sequence: TGTGCCAGCAGTAGGAACCACTATAATTCACCCCTCCACTTT.

This sequence joins TRBV7-9 and TRBJ1-2, with a tentative D call TRBD1 (6 bases). Trimming took 3 bases from V and 6 from J, leaving 8 bases between them. The CDR3 has 12 amino acids. Germline V gene data show CDR1 as SEHNR and CDR2 as FQNEAQ (reference sequence). The CDR3 is CASSFSGDGYTF. In nucleotides, the CDR3 is TGTGCCAGCAGCTTCTCAGGGGATGGCTACACCTTC.

V and J are TRBV19 and TRBJ2-3; tentative D call: TRBD1 (5 bases). The V and J ends lost 3 bases and 0 bases respectively, with 13 bases between them. CDR3 length: 16 residues. Germline V gene sequence: CDR1 LNHDA, CDR2 SQIVND (reference sequence). The CDR3 DNA reads TGTGCCAGTAGTATCCCAGGGTTGGGAAGCACAGATACGCAGTATTTT. Translation: CASSIPGLGSTDTQYF.

The chain couples TRBV5-4 to TRBJ1-6, with a possible D match to TRBD1 (5 bases). Germline CDR1 reads SGHNT; CDR2 reads YYREEE (reference sequence). V shed 1 base and J shed 0 bases, with 14 bases lying between them. This CDR3 is built from 18 residues. This CDR3 reads CASSLTNKQGSYNSPLHF. CDR3 nucleotide sequence: TGTGCCAGCAGCTTGACCAACAAGCAGGGCTCCTATAATTCACCCCTCCACTTT.

The chain has TRBV20-1 and TRBJ2-5, with 8 bases fitting TRBD2. Looked up from germline, CDR1 is DFQATT and CDR2 is SNEGSKA (reference sequence). This CDR3 has 11 residues. The CDR3 loop reads CKAGAKETQYF. The CDR3 coding sequence is TGCAAAGCGGGGGCAAAAGAGACCCAGTACTTC.

This chain joins TRBV5-1 and TRBJ2-5; TRBD1 agrees at 9 bases. The CDR3 loop spans 16 amino acids. Trimming removed 0 bases from V and 2 bases from J; junction bases left unmatched: 5. Germline-derived CDR1 and CDR2 are SGHRS and YFSETQ. The CDR3 region has the DNA TGCGCCAGCAGCTTGGGGGGACAGGGCCGACAAGAGACCCAGTACTTC. Protein: CASSLGGQGRQETQYF.

The chain uses TRBV3-1 (or the pseudogene TRBV3-2) and TRBJ2-5, with 8 bases fitting TRBD2. The trim removed 2 bases at V and 2 bases at J, leaving 13 bases unmatched. The germline gives CDR1 LGHDT, CDR2 YNNKEL (reference sequence). This CDR3 is 18 amino acids long. The CDR3 DNA reads TGTGCCAGCAGCCAACCGGGTAGTAGCGGGGACCTTCAAGAGACCCAGTACTTC. It translates to CASSQPGSSGDLQETQYF.

This clone has more than one count but fewer than ten. The same CDR3 arises from other DNA sequences in this sample as well. The chain employs TRBV7-9 and TRBJ2-2; D might be TRBD2 (6 bases). The CDR3 length is 15 residues. Trimming pared 1 base from V and 5 bases from J, leaving 11 bases between. Per germline, CDR1 SEHNR and CDR2 FQNEAQ (reference sequence). The CDR3 DNA is TGTGCCAGCAGCTTAGTTTCAGGGAGGACCGGGGAGCTGTTTTTT. Amino acids: CASSLVSGRTGELFF.

The chain carries TRBV5-1 and TRBJ1-4; TRBD1 might be the D (5 bases). Looked up from germline, CDR1 is SGHRS and CDR2 is YFSETQ. V was shortened by 0 bases and J by 5 bases, with 11 bases between the two germline ends. There are 15 residues in the CDR3. The CDR3: CASSLDGTGNEKLFF. CDR3 coding DNA: TGCGCCAGCAGCTTGGACGGGACGGGAAATGAAAAACTGTTTTTT.

The chain recombines TRBV19 with TRBJ2-2; 10 nucleotides align to TRBD1. The CDR3 covers 16 residues. CDR1 is LNHDA, CDR2 SQIVND, per germline (reference sequence). Trimming at V came to 10 bases and at J to 4 bases, leaving 12 bases not matched to a gene. The CDR3 protein is CATATVGQGLTGELFF. Written as DNA, the CDR3 is TGTGCCACTGCAACGGTGGGACAGGGGCTCACCGGGGAGCTGTTTTTT.